This T cell receptor beta chain originates from a study of regulatory T cells in long-lasting Graves disease. Study-level results: Favoring TRBV28, TRBJ1-2 and TRBJ2-5 was a feature seen in persistent disease.

Germline CDR1 reads MNHNS; CDR2 reads SASEGT. This CDR3 contains 14 residues. Trimming took off 6 bases at V and 7 bases at J, with 13 bases between the two ends. Building the TCR beta libraries relied on iRepertoire HTBI primers, and CDR3 regions underwent Arm-PCR. TCRdb used MiXCR to reprocess the multiplex PCR reads, holding one entry per CDR3 protein. The sample lists roughly 530,000 distinct CDR3 sequences; about 16% were seen once. This clonotype was detected many times. Antigen unknown. Time point specified: newly diagnosed GD, antithyroid drugs for less than 3 months. Construction of the TCR library relied on RNA isolated from PBMCs. These data also formed part of another study, on T cells in Graves' hyperthyroidism and ophthalmopathy. Per that study: On the basis of clinical symptoms, serum thyroxine and TRAb, thyroid ultrasound and orbital computed tomography, diagnoses were made. Among thyroid clonotypes expanded above 0.001, most also appeared in blood.

The rearrangement joins TRBV6-1 to TRBJ1-6; D not certain. The origin of this receptor is a woman aged 35-65 years with Graves disease. This specimen consisted of peripheral blood mononuclear cells (PBMCs), obtained at new diagnosis, from a patient treated with antithyroid drugs. The CDR3: CASSFFSANSPLHF. The CDR3 DNA sequence: TGTGCCAGCAGCTTTTTCTCAGCAAATTCACCCCTCCACTTT.